One and the same sample provided the 5 T cell receptor beta chains below, sequenced in a study of cytomegalovirus exposure and HLA in healthy donors. PCR amplification relied on 60 Vbeta primers (plus 13 Jbeta primers). TCRdb's table, derived via immunoSEQ multiplex PCR, lists solely in-frame clones and lacks some. The sample lists about 180,000 clones, 79% occurring once. The sequencing sample was made of PBMCs. These receptors all stem from a woman aged 40 to 50 in good health and CMV-seronegative.

This clone has more than one count but fewer than ten. The chain couples TRBV10-3 to TRBJ1-1, with D possibly being TRBD1 (5 bases). Germline values: CDR1 ENHRY, CDR2 SYGVKD. The CDR3 totals 12 residues. V dropped 10 bases and J dropped 1 base, with 10 bases sitting between them. The CDR3 loop reads CASSTGNTEAFF. The CDR3 nucleotides read TGTGCCAGTAGCACAGGGAACACTGAAGCTTTCTTT.

The CDR3 nucleotides are TGCGCCAGCAGCCAAGATGCGGGGTTTGGGCAGTACTTC. Amino acid sequence: CASSQDAGFGQYF. The chain combines TRBV4-3 with TRBJ2-7; weak D call: TRBD2 (6 bases). V gave up 0 bases and J gave up 9 bases, with 12 bases separating them. CDR1 is LGHNA and CDR2 is YSLEER in the germline V gene. The length of the CDR3 is 13 residues.

This rearrangement joins TRBV10-3 to TRBJ2-5, with TRBD2 matching over 11 bases. Trimming removed 4 bases from V and 2 bases from J; junction bases left unmatched: 0. CDR1 and CDR2 (germline): ENHRY, SYGVKD. The CDR3 is 14 residues long. DNA for the CDR3: TGTGCCATCAGTGGACTAGCGGGGCAAGAGACCCAGTACTTC. It specifies CAISGLAGQETQYF.

This chain connects TRBV5-1 to TRBJ1-6, with D maybe TRBD1 (5 bases). This CDR3 is built from 16 residues. Trimming took off 3 bases at V and 2 bases at J, with 12 bases between the two ends. CDR1 and CDR2 (germline): SGHRS, YFSETQ. CDR3 bases: TGCGCCAGCAGCTCCAGGGCCGCAGCCTATAATTCACCCCTCCACTTT. Residues: CASSSRAAAYNSPLHF.

This chain connects TRBV5-1 to TRBJ2-1, with 11 nucleotides matching TRBD2. The CDR3 length is 15 residues. The V gene end was trimmed by 2 bases and the J gene end by 4 bases; junction bases not matched to a gene: 2. CDR1 is SGHRS and CDR2 is YFSETQ in the germline V gene. The CDR3 region is CASSLLAGVYNEQFF. In nucleotides, the CDR3 is TGCGCCAGCAGCTTACTAGCGGGAGTTTACAATGAGCAGTTCTTC.